This passage covers 20 T cell receptor beta chains from one sample sequenced in a study of blood T cell repertoires in COVID-19. The method was immunoSEQ multiplex PCR; TCRdb's version includes in-frame clones alone and lacks a portion of them. Of about 190,000 clones listed, under 90% are singletons. The sample consisted of peripheral blood. The receptors were gathered from a human donor in a cohort sampled during active COVID-19.

The chain employs TRBV7-9 and TRBJ1-1, with D possibly being TRBD1 (5 bases). The V and J ends lost 5 bases and 11 bases respectively, with 18 bases between them. The germline gives CDR1 SEHNR, CDR2 FQNEAQ (reference sequence). The CDR3 extends over 13 amino acids. CDR3 protein: CASSPVQLKGAFF. The CDR3 DNA is TGTGCCAGCAGCCCCGTCCAATTGAAGGGGGCTTTCTTT.

The chain employs TRBV7-2 and TRBJ2-1; 10 bases agree with TRBD2. Germline V gene lookup returns CDR1 SGHTA and CDR2 FQGNSA. The trim removed 2 bases at V and 5 bases at J, leaving 3 bases unmatched. The CDR3 contains 15 residues. The CDR3: CASSLTGLADNEQFF. CDR3 nucleotide sequence: TGTGCCAGCAGCTTAACAGGACTAGCGGACAATGAGCAGTTCTTC.

V and J are TRBV30 and TRBJ2-6, with 9 bases that match TRBD1. Germline loops: CDR1 GTSNPN, CDR2 SVGIG (reference sequence). The CDR3 loop spans 16 amino acids. J lost 2 bases, V lost 7 bases, and 9 bases had no gene match. The CDR3, as DNA: TGTGCCTCATACCGGGACAGGGCGACTGGGGCCAACGTCCTGACTTTC. This gives the protein CASYRDRATGANVLTF.

Here the CDR3 reads CASGTGPNTEAFF. The DNA of the CDR3 is TGTGCCAGCGGGACAGGGCCGAACACTGAAGCTTTCTTT. V is TRBV2 and J is TRBJ1-1, with 9 bases that match TRBD1. CDR1 and CDR2 from the germline V gene are SNHLY and FYNNEI. The CDR3 totals 13 residues. J lost 1 base, V lost 8 bases, and 2 bases had no gene match.

V and J are TRBV3-1 (or the pseudogene TRBV3-2) and TRBJ1-2; D is undetermined. The length of the CDR3 is 12 residues. V was cut by 1 base and J by 9 bases, with 9 bases left in between. Germline CDR1 LGHDT, CDR2 YNNKEL (reference sequence). In nucleotides, the CDR3 is TGTGCCAGCAGCCAAGTTGATGGGCGCTACACCTTC. This encodes CASSQVDGRYTF.

This chain connects TRBV7-9 to TRBJ2-3, with TRBD2 matching 13 bases. This CDR3 is 17 amino acids long. J gave up 3 bases and V 5 bases, and 8 bases lay outside the gene matches. The V gene's germline CDR1 is SEHNR and CDR2 FQNEAQ (reference sequence). The DNA of the CDR3 is TGTGCCAGCAGCGCGACTAGCGGGGGGTGGAGAACAGATACGCAGTATTTT. It is translated as CASSATSGGWRTDTQYF.

J is TRBJ1-2 and V is TRBV4-2; TRBD1 might be the D (5 bases). The CDR3 spans 16 residues. V was clipped by 0 bases and J by 3 bases, with 14 bases between them. Germline V gives CDR1 LGHNA, CDR2 YNFKEQ. Here the CDR3 DNA reads TGTGCCAGCAGCCAAGATCGCGGGGGTGGATACTATGGCTACACCTTC. Protein sequence: CASSQDRGGGYYGYTF.

The CDR3 coding sequence is TGCGCCAGCAGCTTGCCCCAGGCCTCCTACGAGCAGTACTTC. Its protein product is CASSLPQASYEQYF. V gene TRBV5-1 combines with J gene TRBJ2-7; D not certain. Germline V gene sequence: CDR1 SGHRS, CDR2 YFSETQ. The V end lost 1 base, the J end lost 0 bases, and 8 bases lay between the germline ends. The CDR3 length is 14 residues.

The table lists this clone with a count of one. The gene calls are TRBV2 and TRBJ2-7; D gene ambiguous. CDR1 SNHLY and CDR2 FYNNEI come from the germline V gene. This CDR3 has 12 residues. V lost 4 bases and J 1 base, leaving 5 bases between the germline ends. The CDR3 DNA sequence: TGTGCCAGCAGTGTTAGTTCCTACGAGCAGTACGTC. Amino acid sequence: CASSVSSYEQYV.

The chain couples TRBV30 to TRBJ2-3; TRBD1 aligns across 7 bases. CDR1 GTSNPN and CDR2 SVGIG come from the germline V gene (reference sequence). The junction had 8 bases not matched to a gene; V was cut back by 0 bases and J by 2 bases. The CDR3 has 16 residues. CDR3 bases: TGTGCCTGGAGTGTAAGGGGGCGTGTTCTCACAGATACGCAGTATTTT. Translating gives CAWSVRGRVLTDTQYF. The full variable domain, rest sourced from reference TRBV30 and TRBJ2-3, is SQTIHQWPATLVQPVGSPLSLECTVEGTSNPNLYWYRQAAGRGLQLLFYSVGIGQISSEVPQNLSASRPQDRQFILSSKKLLLSDSGFYLCAWSVRGRVLTDTQYFGPGTRLTVL.

J is TRBJ2-7 and V is TRBV7-8, with 8 bases aligning to TRBD2. Germline lookup yields CDR1 SGHVS and CDR2 FQNEAQ. CDR3 size: 16 residues. Trimming at V came to 3 bases and at J to 0 bases, leaving 7 bases not matched to a gene. The CDR3 is CASSFGTAGGSYEQYV. CDR3 bases: TGTGCCAGCAGCTTTGGTACGGCGGGGGGCTCCTACGAGCAGTACGTC.

CDR3: CASSLTGRATETQYF. CDR3 bases: TGTGCCAGCAGTCTAACCGGGAGGGCCACAGAGACCCAGTACTTC. The chain joins TRBV7-9 to TRBJ2-5, with 8 nucleotides matching TRBD2. V was clipped by 6 bases and J by 4 bases; unmatched bases: 10. CDR1 and CDR2 from the germline V gene are SEHNR and FQNEAQ (reference sequence). The CDR3 consists of 15 residues.

This sequence joins TRBV7-9 and TRBJ1-4; TRBD1 matches at 8 bases. This CDR3 is 16 amino acids long. Unmatched junction bases numbered 4, after V lost 4 bases and J lost 0 bases. Germline V gene lookup returns CDR1 SEHNR and CDR2 FQNEAQ (reference sequence). CDR3 residues: CASSSTGVTTNEKLFF. Written as DNA, the CDR3 is TGTGCCAGCAGCTCGACAGGGGTCACAACTAATGAAAAACTGTTTTTT.

V and J are TRBV3-1 (or the pseudogene TRBV3-2) and TRBJ2-1; D uncertain. The CDR3 totals 15 residues. The ends were cut back, 4 bases at V and 7 bases at J, with 17 bases in the middle. The germline V gene encodes CDR1 LGHDT and CDR2 YNNKEL (reference sequence). CDR3 in amino acids: CASSLRLRLGNEQFF. The CDR3 region has the DNA TGTGCCAGCAGCCTACGGCTCCGTCTAGGAAATGAGCAGTTCTTC.

The chain couples TRBV29-1 to TRBJ1-5; no clear D gene. There are 13 residues in the CDR3. Germline V gene sequence: CDR1 SQVTM, CDR2 ANQGSEA. The CDR3 DNA is TGCAGGTGGACCACAGCGGAGGTCCAGCCCCAGCATTTT. It codes for CRWTTAEVQPQHF. Drawing the rest from reference TRBV29-1 and TRBJ1-5, the complete variable domain is SAVISQKPSRDICQRGTSLTIQCQVDSQVTMMFWYRQQPGQSLTLIATANQGSEATYESGFVIDKFPISRPNLTFSTLTVSNMSPEDSSIYLCRWTTAEVQPQHFGDGTRLSIL.

The rearrangement joins TRBV3-1 (or the pseudogene TRBV3-2) to TRBJ1-2, with a tentative D call TRBD1 (5 bases). Germline V gene lookup returns CDR1 LGHDT and CDR2 YNNKEL (reference sequence). The CDR3 consists of 12 residues. Trimming shortened V by 4 bases and J by 10 bases, and 13 bases separated the two germline ends. CDR3 DNA sequence: TGTGCCAGCAGCCCCTCGACGGGGGTCTACACCTTC. Translation: CASSPSTGVYTF.

The CDR3 DNA reads TGTGCCAGTAGGACAGGGTGGGGCACTGAAGCTTTCTTT. Translation: CASRTGWGTEAFF. V usage is TRBV19 and J usage is TRBJ1-1; the match to TRBD1 covers 7 bases. Germline CDR1 and CDR2: LNHDA and SQIVND (reference sequence). The CDR3 sequence is 13 residues long. V lost 6 bases to trimming and J lost 4 bases; unmatched junction nucleotides: 5.

The V call is TRBV6-2 or TRBV6-3, the J call TRBJ2-1; D may be TRBD2 (5 bases). The CDR3 runs to 12 residues. The V gene lost 6 bases and the J gene lost 8 bases, with 11 bases spanning the gap. The germline gives CDR1 MNHEY, CDR2 SVGEGT. The CDR3 nucleotides are TGTGCCAGCAGCCACCTAGCACATGAGCAGTTCTTC. Translated, it gives CASSHLAHEQFF.

The genes are TRBV6-2 or TRBV6-3 and TRBJ2-2; D possibly corresponds to TRBD2 (5 bases). The germline V gene encodes CDR1 MNHEY and CDR2 SVGEGT. Trimming removed 0 bases from V and 4 bases from J, with 21 bases in between. The CDR3 runs 19 residues. The CDR3 DNA reads TGTGCCAGCAGTTACTCTAGTCGCTTTGAGGGAGTTTTCACCGGGGAGCTGTTTTTT. Its protein is CASSYSSRFEGVFTGELFF.

This clone has only a few counts. The V call is TRBV19, the J call TRBJ1-1; possible D gene TRBD1, 5 bases. The germline gives CDR1 LNHDA, CDR2 SQIVND (reference sequence). Trimming took 4 bases from V and 2 from J, leaving 11 bases between them. The CDR3 contains 14 residues. The CDR3 here is CASSTQGPNTEAFF. As DNA, the CDR3 is TGTGCCAGTAGTACCCAGGGTCCCAACACTGAAGCTTTCTTT.